The TCR beta chain under discussion was sequenced for a study of Graves' ophthalmopathy and Graves' hyperthyroidism. Overall study: Specimen type is peripheral blood, obtained at initial diagnosis before any treatment.

Study-level results: Both an approximately 69% sensitivity and an approximately 72% specificity characterized the model's predictions of ophthalmopathy progression.

The CDR3 covers 15 residues. Trimming took off 4 bases at V and 0 bases at J, with 10 bases between the two ends. Germline assignment: CDR1 SGHTA and CDR2 FQGNSA. Donors with ophthalmopathy: moderate-to-severe activity, CAS ≥3, NOSPECS ≥4, duration under 3 months. This clonotype was detected only a few times. Its antigen is currently unknown. Amplification from RNA transcripts yielded the TCR beta CDR3 regions. HTBI primers primed a first-round RT-PCR, and a second-round multiplex PCR followed. TCRdb itself ran the multiplex PCR reads through MiXCR, one entry per CDR3 protein. The profile shows about 740,000 distinct CDR3 sequences, approximately 40% of them singletons.

This TCR was sampled from an adult man with Graves' ophthalmopathy. What was sequenced was peripheral blood. The chain joins TRBV7-2 to TRBJ1-3; the D is unclear. CDR3 DNA sequence: TGTGCCAGCAGCTCCGAACTGCTCTCTGGAAACACCATATATTTT. Translating it yields CASSSELLSGNTIYF.